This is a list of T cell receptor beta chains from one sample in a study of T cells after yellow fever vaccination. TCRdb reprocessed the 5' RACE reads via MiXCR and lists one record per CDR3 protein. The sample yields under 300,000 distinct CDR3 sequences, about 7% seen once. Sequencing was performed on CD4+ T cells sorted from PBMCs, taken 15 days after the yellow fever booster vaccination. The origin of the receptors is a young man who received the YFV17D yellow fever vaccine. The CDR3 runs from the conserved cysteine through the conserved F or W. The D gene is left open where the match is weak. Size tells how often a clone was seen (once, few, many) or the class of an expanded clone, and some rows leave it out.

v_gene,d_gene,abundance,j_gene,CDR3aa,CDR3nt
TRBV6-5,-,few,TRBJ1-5,CASRKGNQPQHF,TGTGCCAGTAGAAAGGGGAATCAGCCCCAGCATTTT
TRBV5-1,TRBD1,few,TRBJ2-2,CASKRTGDTGELFF,TGCGCCAGCAAAAGGACAGGGGACACCGGGGAGCTGTTTTTT
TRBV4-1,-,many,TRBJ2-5,CASSQGHSQETQYF,TGCGCCAGCAGCCAAGGACATTCACAAGAGACCCAGTACTTC
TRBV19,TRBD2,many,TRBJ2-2,CASGGLGNTGELFF,TGTGCCAGTGGGGGACTAGGAAACACCGGGGAGCTGTTTTTT
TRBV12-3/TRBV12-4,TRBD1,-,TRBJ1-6,CASSLGRGNYNSPLHF,TGTGCCAGCAGTTTAGGCAGGGGGAATTATAATTCACCCCTCCACTTT
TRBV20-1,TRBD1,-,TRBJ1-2,CSARQGAANYGYTF,TGCAGTGCGCGACAGGGGGCGGCCAACTATGGCTACACCTTC
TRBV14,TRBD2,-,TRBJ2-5,CASSQSRTSGSRGTLETQYF,TGTGCCAGCAGCCAATCAAGGACTAGCGGGAGCCGTGGTACGCTAGAGACCCAGTACTTC
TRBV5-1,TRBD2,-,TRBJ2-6,CASSLDLRLAGSSGANVLTF,TGCGCCAGCAGCTTGGATTTGAGACTAGCGGGGAGCTCTGGGGCCAACGTCCTGACTTTC
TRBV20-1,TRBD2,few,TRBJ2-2,CSATSSGSPGELFF,TGCAGTGCCACTTCCAGCGGGAGTCCCGGGGAGCTGTTTTTT
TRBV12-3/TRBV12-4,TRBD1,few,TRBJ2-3,CASSRDRGPITQYF,TGTGCCAGCAGTCGGGACAGGGGGCCTATTACGCAGTATTTT
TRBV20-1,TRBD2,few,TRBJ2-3,CSALRGRIADTQYF,TGCAGTGCTCTCCGCGGGAGGATCGCAGATACGCAGTATTTT
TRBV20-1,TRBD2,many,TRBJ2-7,CSAAISGSAYEQYF,TGCAGTGCCGCCATTAGCGGGAGCGCCTACGAGCAGTACTTC
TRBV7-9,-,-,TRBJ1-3,CASSFWEGRNTIYF,TGTGCCAGCAGCTTTTGGGAGGGACGAAACACCATATATTTT
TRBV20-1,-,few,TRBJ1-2,CSASKDGELGFF,TGCAGTGCTAGTAAGGATGGGGAACTTGGATTCTTC
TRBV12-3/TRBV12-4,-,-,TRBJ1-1,CASNIGASGTEAFF,TGTGCCAGCAATATTGGGGCTTCGGGCACTGAAGCTTTCTTT
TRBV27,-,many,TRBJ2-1,CASSPGSPFYNEQFF,TGTGCCAGCAGTCCAGGGTCACCCTTCTACAATGAGCAGTTCTTC
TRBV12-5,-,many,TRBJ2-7,CASAPGRVPYEQYF,TGTGCTAGTGCCCCGGGACGAGTTCCGTACGAGCAGTACTTC
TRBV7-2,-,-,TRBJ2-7,CPSSWRLGGSYEQYF,TGTCCCAGCAGCTGGAGACTAGGAGGCTCCTACGAGCAGTACTTC
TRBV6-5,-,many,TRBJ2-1,CATEGPRSYNEQFF,TGTGCCACGGAGGGCCCTCGGTCCTACAATGAGCAGTTCTTC
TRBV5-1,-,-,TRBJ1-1,CASSEQGFGNTEAFF,TGCGCCAGCAGCGAGCAGGGATTCGGGAACACTGAAGCTTTCTTT